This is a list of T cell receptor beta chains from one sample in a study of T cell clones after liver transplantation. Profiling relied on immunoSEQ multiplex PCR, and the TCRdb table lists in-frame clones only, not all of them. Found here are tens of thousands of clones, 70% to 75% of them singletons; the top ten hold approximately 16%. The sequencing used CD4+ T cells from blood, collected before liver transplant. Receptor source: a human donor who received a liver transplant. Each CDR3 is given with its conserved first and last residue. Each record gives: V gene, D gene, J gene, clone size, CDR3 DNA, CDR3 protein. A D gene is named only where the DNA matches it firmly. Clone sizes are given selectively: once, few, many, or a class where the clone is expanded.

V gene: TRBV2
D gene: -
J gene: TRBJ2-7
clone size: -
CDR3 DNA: TGTGCCAGCAGTGAAACAGTAACAGGGACCTTTCACGAGCAGTACTTC
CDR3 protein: CASSETVTGTFHEQYF

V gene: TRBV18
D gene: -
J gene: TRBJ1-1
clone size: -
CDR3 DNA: TGTGCCAGCTCACCACCTTCGGCGGTTGAAGCTTTCTTT
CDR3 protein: CASSPPSAVEAFF

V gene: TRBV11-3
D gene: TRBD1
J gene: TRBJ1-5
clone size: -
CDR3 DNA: TGTGCCAGCAGCTTTCCGAGGGGGACAGGGGGTCTTGATCAGCCCCAGCATTTT
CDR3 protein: CASSFPRGTGGLDQPQHF

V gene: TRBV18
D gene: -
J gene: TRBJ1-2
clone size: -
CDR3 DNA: TGTGCCAGCTCACCAGATGGCCAGGGGAACTATGGCTACACCTTC
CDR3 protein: CASSPDGQGNYGYTF

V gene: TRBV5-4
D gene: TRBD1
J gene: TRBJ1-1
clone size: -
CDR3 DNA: TGTGCCAGCAGCTTGGGACAGGGGCAGGTTGAAGCTTTCTTT
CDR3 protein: CASSLGQGQVEAFF

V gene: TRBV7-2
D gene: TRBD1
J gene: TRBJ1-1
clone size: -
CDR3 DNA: TGTGCCAGCAGCTTGGGACAGGGGGCTGGTGTGGGAGCTTTCTTT
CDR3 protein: CASSLGQGAGVGAFF

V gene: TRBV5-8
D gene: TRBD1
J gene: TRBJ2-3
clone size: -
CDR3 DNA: TGTGCCTCTCGGGACAGGGGTAAAGATACGCAGTATTTT
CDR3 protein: CASRDRGKDTQYF

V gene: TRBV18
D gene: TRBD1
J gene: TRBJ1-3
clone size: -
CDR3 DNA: TGTGCCAGCTCACCGGCGGCGGACAGGGCTCGAGGAAACACCATATATTTT
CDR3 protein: CASSPAADRARGNTIYF

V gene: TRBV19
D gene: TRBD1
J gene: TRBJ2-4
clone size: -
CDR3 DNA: TGTGCCAGTAGTCTGGCGACAGGGGTACGGGACATTCAGTACTTC
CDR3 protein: CASSLATGVRDIQYF

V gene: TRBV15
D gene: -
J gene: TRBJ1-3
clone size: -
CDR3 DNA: TGTGCCACCAGCAGAGAAGACAGCTCTGGAAACACCATATATTTT
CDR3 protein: CATSREDSSGNTIYF

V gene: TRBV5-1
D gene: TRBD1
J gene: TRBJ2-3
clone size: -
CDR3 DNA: TGCGCCAGCAGCTTGGGGGACAGGGGGGGTAGAGATACGCAGTATTTT
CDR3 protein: CASSLGDRGGRDTQYF

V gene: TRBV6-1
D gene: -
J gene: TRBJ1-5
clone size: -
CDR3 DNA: TGTGCCAGCAGTGAAGGCAGGGCGAATCAGCCCCAGCATTTT
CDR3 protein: CASSEGRANQPQHF

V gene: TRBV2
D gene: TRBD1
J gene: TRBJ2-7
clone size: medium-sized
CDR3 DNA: TGTGCCAGCATCCGGGACAGGGTCTCCTACGAGCAGTACTTC
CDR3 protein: CASIRDRVSYEQYF

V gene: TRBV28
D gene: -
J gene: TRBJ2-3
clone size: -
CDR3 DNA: TGTGCCAGCAGTTTTGAGGGGAGGACAGATACGCAGTATTTT
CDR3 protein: CASSFEGRTDTQYF

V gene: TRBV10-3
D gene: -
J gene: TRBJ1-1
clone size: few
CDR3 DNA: TGTGCCATCAGTGAGTCAGGGGTCTCCACTGAAGCTTTCTTT
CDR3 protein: CAISESGVSTEAFF

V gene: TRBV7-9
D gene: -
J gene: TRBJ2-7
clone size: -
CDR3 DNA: TGTGCCAGCAGCTTAGAAGGGTGGGGCCCCTACGAGCAGTACTTC
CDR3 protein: CASSLEGWGPYEQYF

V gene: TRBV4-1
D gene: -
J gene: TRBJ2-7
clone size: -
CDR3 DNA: TGCGCCAGCAGCCTCTGGACAGCCCAATACGAGCAGTACTTC
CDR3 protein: CASSLWTAQYEQYF

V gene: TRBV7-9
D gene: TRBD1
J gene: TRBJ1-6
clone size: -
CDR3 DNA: TGTGCCAGCAGCTTAAGGGGGACAGGTAATTCACCCCTCCACTTT
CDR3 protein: CASSLRGTGNSPLHF

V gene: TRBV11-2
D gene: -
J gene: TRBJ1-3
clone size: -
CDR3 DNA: TGTGCCAGCGGGACTTCGGCAGGGTCTGGAAACACCATATATTTT
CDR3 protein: CASGTSAGSGNTIYF

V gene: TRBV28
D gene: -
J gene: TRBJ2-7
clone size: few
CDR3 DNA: TGTGCCAGCAGGGGGAGTTACGAGCAGTACTTC
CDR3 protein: CASRGSYEQYF

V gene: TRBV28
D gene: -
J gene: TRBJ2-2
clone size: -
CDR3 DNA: TGTGCCAGCACCGGAGGTCAGAACACCGGGGAGCTGTTTTTT
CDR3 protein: CASTGGQNTGELFF

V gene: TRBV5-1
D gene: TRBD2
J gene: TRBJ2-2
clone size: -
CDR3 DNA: TGCGCCAGCAGCCTCGGAGCGGGGGGGAACACCGGGGAGCTGTTTTTT
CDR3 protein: CASSLGAGGNTGELFF

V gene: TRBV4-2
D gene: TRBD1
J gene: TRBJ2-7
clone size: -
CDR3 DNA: TGTGCCAGCAGCCAAGATCTTGACAGGGCCTTCTACGAGCAGTACTTC
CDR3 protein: CASSQDLDRAFYEQYF

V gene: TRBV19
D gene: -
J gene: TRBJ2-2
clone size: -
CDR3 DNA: TGTGCCAGTAGTATGAGCCGGCGGGCGAACACCGGGGAGCTGTTTTTT
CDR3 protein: CASSMSRRANTGELFF

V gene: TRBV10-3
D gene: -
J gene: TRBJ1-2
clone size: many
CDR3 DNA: TGTGCCATCAGTGTGGGGGGGCCCGTTGGTGGCTACACCTTC
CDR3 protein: CAISVGGPVGGYTF

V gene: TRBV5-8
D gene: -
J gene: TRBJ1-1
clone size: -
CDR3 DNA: TGTGCCAGCAGCTTAATGGGGGCGAGGACTGAAGCTTTCTTT
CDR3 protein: CASSLMGARTEAFF

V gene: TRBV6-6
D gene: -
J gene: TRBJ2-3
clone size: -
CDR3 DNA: TGTGCCAGCAGTTACCAATCCGGGGGTCAAAATACGCAGTATTTT
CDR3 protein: CASSYQSGGQNTQYF

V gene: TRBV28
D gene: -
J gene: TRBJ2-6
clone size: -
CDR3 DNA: TGTGCCAGCAGTCGGGGCAAACAGGGTACTGGGGCCAACGTCCTGACTTTC
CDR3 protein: CASSRGKQGTGANVLTF

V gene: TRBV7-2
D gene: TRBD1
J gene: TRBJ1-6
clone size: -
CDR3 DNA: TGTGCCAGCAGCTTAGGGGACAGGCCCTATTCACCCCTCCACTTT
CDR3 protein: CASSLGDRPYSPLHF

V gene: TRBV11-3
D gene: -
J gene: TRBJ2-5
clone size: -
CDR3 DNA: TGTGCCAGCAGCTTAGAGGCCGCACCGGGAGAGACCCAGTACTTC
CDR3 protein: CASSLEAAPGETQYF

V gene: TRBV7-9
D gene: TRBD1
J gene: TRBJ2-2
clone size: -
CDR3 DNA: TGTGCCAGCAGCCCGTACAGGGGCGAGAACACCGGGGAGCTGTTTTTT
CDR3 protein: CASSPYRGENTGELFF

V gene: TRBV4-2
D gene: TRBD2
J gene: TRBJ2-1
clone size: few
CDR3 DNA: TGTGCCAGCAGCCAAGGGGGGAGGGCGATGGGCTACAATGAGCAGTTCTTC
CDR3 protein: CASSQGGRAMGYNEQFF

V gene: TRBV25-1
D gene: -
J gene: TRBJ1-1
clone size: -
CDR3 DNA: TGTGCCAGCAGGAGGGGGGGAACAACTGAAGCTTTCTTT
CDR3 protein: CASRRGGTTEAFF

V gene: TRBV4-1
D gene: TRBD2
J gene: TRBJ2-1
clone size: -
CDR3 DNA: TGCGCCAGCAGCCCGGGACTAGCGGGGAATGAGCAGTTCTTC
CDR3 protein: CASSPGLAGNEQFF